This T cell receptor beta chain was identified during a study of blood T cell repertoires in COVID-19. The wider study: Specimens from acute and convalescent COVID-19 originated in the United States, Italy and Spain. In each case, the material was cDNA or gDNA derived from T cells, B-cell-depleted T cells, or PBMCs.

CDR3 length equals 12 residues. Germline CDR1 reads MNHEY; CDR2 reads SMNVEV (reference sequence). V was shortened by 5 bases and J by 6 bases, with 10 bases between the two germline ends. Original data processing: Amplification of reference gene primers provided the estimated nucleated cell counts. Some clones are missing from TCRdb's copy, which holds only in-frame ones; the method was immunoSEQ multiplex PCR. V and J calls and clone size come straight from that table; D and trimming were deduced from the DNA. The table shows 130,000 to 150,000 clones, with 80% to 90% occurring only once. The gene calls are TRBV27 and TRBJ1-1; weak D call: TRBD1 (6 bases). The specimen sequenced was peripheral blood. This clonotype originated in a woman between 55 and 75 years old with active COVID-19. DNA for the CDR3: TGTGCCAGCAGTCCTACAGGGTCTGAAGCTTTCTTT. Translation gives CASSPTGSEAFF.